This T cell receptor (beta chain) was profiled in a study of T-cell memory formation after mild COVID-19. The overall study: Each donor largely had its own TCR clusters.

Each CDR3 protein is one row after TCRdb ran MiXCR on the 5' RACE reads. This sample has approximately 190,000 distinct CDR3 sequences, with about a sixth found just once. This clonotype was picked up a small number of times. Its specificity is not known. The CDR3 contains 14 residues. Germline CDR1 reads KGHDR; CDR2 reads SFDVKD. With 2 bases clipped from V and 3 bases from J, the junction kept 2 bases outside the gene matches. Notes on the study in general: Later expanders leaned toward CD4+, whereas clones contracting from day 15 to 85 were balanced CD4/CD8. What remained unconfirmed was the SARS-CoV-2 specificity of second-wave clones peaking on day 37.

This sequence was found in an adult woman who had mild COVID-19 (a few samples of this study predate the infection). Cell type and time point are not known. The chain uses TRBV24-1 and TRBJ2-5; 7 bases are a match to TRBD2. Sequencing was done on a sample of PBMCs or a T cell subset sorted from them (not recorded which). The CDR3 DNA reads TGTGCCACCAGTGATTGGGCGGGGGAAGAGACCCAGTACTTC. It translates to CATSDWAGEETQYF.